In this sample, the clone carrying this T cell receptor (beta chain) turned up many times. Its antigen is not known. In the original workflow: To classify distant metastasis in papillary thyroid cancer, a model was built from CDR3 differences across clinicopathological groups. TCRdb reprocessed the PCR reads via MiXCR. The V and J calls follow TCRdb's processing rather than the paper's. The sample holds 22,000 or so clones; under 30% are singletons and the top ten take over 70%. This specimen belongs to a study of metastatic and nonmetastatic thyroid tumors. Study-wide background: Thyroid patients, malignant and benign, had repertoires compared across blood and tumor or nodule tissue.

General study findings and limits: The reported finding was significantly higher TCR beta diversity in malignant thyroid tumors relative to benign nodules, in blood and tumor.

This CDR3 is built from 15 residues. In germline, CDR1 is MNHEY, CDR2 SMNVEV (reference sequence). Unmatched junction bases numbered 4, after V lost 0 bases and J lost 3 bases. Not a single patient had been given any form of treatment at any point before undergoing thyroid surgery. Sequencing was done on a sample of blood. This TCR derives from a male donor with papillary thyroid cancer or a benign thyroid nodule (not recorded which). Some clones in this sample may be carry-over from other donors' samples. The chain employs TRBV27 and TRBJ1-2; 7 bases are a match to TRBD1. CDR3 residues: CASSLSPGTDYGYTF. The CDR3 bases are TGTGCCAGCAGTTTATCCCCCGGGACAGACTATGGCTACACCTTC.